These 6 T cell receptor beta chains came from one sample sequenced in a study of blood T cell repertoires in COVID-19 (dated by TCRdb to 2018 to 2020). Library preparation was by the immunoSEQ multiplex PCR assay. TCRdb retrieved this table from immuneACCESS and kept in-frame rearrangements only. Not all clones are present; in checked studies, unresolved V genes account for under half, and no reason is known for the remainder. The sample table lists roughly 180,000 clones, around 83% of them with a count of one. The top ten hold approximately 5.4% of the sample. The material sequenced was peripheral blood. These receptors all come from a woman aged 50 to 65 with COVID-19, enrolled during active disease.

The J gene is TRBJ2-2, the V gene TRBV7-2; 11 nucleotides match TRBD1. Trimming cost V 2 bases and J 6 bases; bases outside gene matches: 2. This CDR3 is built from 15 residues. CDR1 is SGHTA, CDR2 FQGNSA, per germline. The CDR3 DNA sequence: TGTGCCAGCAGCTTACAGGGACAGGGGGCCGGGGAGCTGTTTTTT. Encoded protein: CASSLQGQGAGELFF.

The chain employs TRBV30 and TRBJ2-7; the D is unclear. V shed 5 bases and J shed 6 bases, with 11 bases lying between them. Germline CDR1 GTSNPN, CDR2 SVGIG (reference sequence). CDR3 length: 11 amino acids. The CDR3 DNA sequence: TGTGCCTGGGGTGCGACTTCCGAGCAGTACTTC. Translated: CAWGATSEQYF.

CDR3 sequence: CASSQHPGDNEQFF. The CDR3 coding sequence is TGTGCCAGCAGTCAACACCCGGGGGACAATGAGCAGTTCTTC. The chain carries TRBV6-5 and TRBJ2-1, with a weak D call TRBD2 (6 bases). CDR3 length: 14 residues. Germline V gene lookup returns CDR1 MNHEY and CDR2 SVGAGI. Trimming took off 5 bases at V and 5 bases at J, with 13 bases between the two ends.

Only a few counts were recorded for this clone. The chain has TRBV4-1 and TRBJ1-2; the D gene is possibly TRBD1 (5 bases). The CDR3 spans 15 residues. Trimming stripped 0 bases from V and 4 bases from J, with 12 bases between. Germline V gene lookup returns CDR1 MGHRA and CDR2 YSYEKL. The CDR3 is CASSQDREISYGYTF. As DNA, the CDR3 is TGCGCCAGCAGCCAAGACAGGGAAATCTCCTATGGCTACACCTTC.

J is TRBJ2-2 and V is TRBV5-4, with 7 positions matching TRBD2. With V trimmed by 0 bases and J by 0 bases, 2 bases remained unmatched. This CDR3 is built from 16 residues. CDR1 SGHNT and CDR2 YYREEE come from the germline V gene (reference sequence). In nucleotides, the CDR3 is TGTGCCAGCAGCTTGGATCGGGGGGCGAACACCGGGGAGCTGTTTTTT. This translates into CASSLDRGANTGELFF.

The chain combines TRBV9 with TRBJ2-7; no definite D call. Germline CDR1 and CDR2: SGDLS and YYNGEE. V lost 0 bases, J lost 0 bases, and 7 bases lay in between. The CDR3 extends over 14 amino acids. Here the CDR3 DNA reads TGTGCCAGCAGCGTAGAAAGCAACTCCTACGAGCAGTACTTC. Its translation: CASSVESNSYEQYF.